Listed below are T cell receptor beta chains from one sample, sequenced in a study of T cell changes during pregnancy in multiple sclerosis. The data were produced by immunoSEQ multiplex PCR, yet TCRdb's version contains in-frame clones alone and is incomplete. The sample lists about 36,000 clones; 90% to 95% were seen once. Material: CD4+ T cells from peripheral blood mononuclear cells, obtained in the first trimester of pregnancy. The receptors stem from a female donor with multiple sclerosis, enrolled in a pregnancy study. Both conserved end residues are part of each CDR3. The order of the fields is CDR3 protein, CDR3 DNA, D gene, clone size, V gene, CDR3 length, J gene. The D gene is left open where the match is weak. Clone size is stated in some rows and not others, as once, few, many or a class when expanded.

CSVGAVGQTYEQYF TGCAGCGTTGGGGCCGTTGGACAAACCTACGAGCAGTACTTC . . TRBV29-1 14 TRBJ2-7
CASSLLVGQGNTGELFF TGCGCCAGCAGCTTGTTGGTTGGACAGGGTAACACCGGGGAGCTGTTTTTT TRBD1 . TRBV5-1 17 TRBJ2-2
CASSAGRGSNSPLHF TGTGCCAGCAGCGCCGGAAGGGGTAGTAATTCACCCCTCCACTTT . . TRBV9 15 TRBJ1-6
CASSLGGIDEQYF TGTGCCAGCAGCTTAGGAGGGATCGACGAGCAGTACTTC . . TRBV7-9 13 TRBJ2-7
CASSQEPQGGSGNTIYF TGCGCCAGCAGCCAAGAACCCCAGGGCGGCTCTGGAAACACCATATATTTT . once TRBV4-3 17 TRBJ1-3
CASSSIGGPYNEQFF TGTGCCAGCAGTAGTATCGGGGGGCCGTACAATGAGCAGTTCTTC . . TRBV25-1 15 TRBJ2-1
CASIGSSAGQPQHF TGTGCCAGCATTGGGTCCTCCGCGGGTCAGCCCCAGCATTTT . . TRBV6-1 14 TRBJ1-5
CASSYSKPGDEAFF TGTGCCAGCAGTTACTCGAAACCCGGGGATGAAGCTTTCTTT . few TRBV6-5 14 TRBJ1-1
CASSLSGTVYEQYF TGTGCCAGCAGTTTAAGTGGGACAGTCTACGAGCAGTACTTC TRBD1 . TRBV28 14 TRBJ2-7
CASSLRQGFEETQYF TGTGCCAGCAGCTTACGACAGGGGTTTGAGGAGACCCAGTACTTC TRBD1 . TRBV11-2 15 TRBJ2-5
CASSPLAGQNAQETQYF TGTGCCAGCAGTCCGTTGGCGGGACAGAACGCCCAAGAGACCCAGTACTTC . . TRBV27 17 TRBJ2-5
CASSDRTKTDTQYF TGTGCCAGCAGCGATAGGACTAAAACAGATACGCAGTATTTT . . TRBV5-4 14 TRBJ2-3
CTSSRRWRDSGNTIYF TGCACCAGCAGCCGCCGGTGGAGGGACTCTGGAAACACCATATATTTT . . TRBV1 16 TRBJ1-3
CASSPTGAVSDEQYF TGTGCCAGCAGCCCCACGGGAGCGGTCTCGGACGAGCAGTACTTC . . TRBV7-9 15 TRBJ2-7
CASRATLNREEKLFF TGTGCCAGCAGGGCCACCTTGAATCGGGAAGAAAAACTGTTTTTT . . TRBV2 15 TRBJ1-4
CASSPWRQKNTEAFF TGTGCCAGCAGTCCCTGGAGACAGAAGAACACTGAAGCTTTCTTT . . TRBV27 15 TRBJ1-1
CASSLSTGNTEAFF TGTGCCAGCTCCCTCTCGACGGGGAACACTGAAGCTTTCTTT . . TRBV18 14 TRBJ1-1
CASTSASTGRTGELFF TGCGCCAGCACCTCTGCCTCGACAGGGAGAACCGGGGAGCTGTTTTTT TRBD1 . TRBV5-1 16 TRBJ2-2
CASSLGEPDTQYF TGCGCCAGCAGCTTGGGGGAGCCAGATACGCAGTATTTT . . TRBV5-1 13 TRBJ2-3
CASSLYRDGYGYTF TGTGCCAGCAGTTTATACAGGGACGGCTATGGCTACACCTTC . few TRBV28 14 TRBJ1-2
CASSFPSGGKAGETQYF TGTGCCAGCAGCTTTCCCAGCGGGGGCAAGGCGGGAGAGACCCAGTACTTC TRBD2 . TRBV7-2 17 TRBJ2-5
CASSPALGRNYGYTF TGCGCCAGCAGCCCGGCCCTGGGCAGAAACTATGGCTACACCTTC . . TRBV5-1 15 TRBJ1-2
CASSQAVRSPLHF TGCGCCAGCAGCCAAGCCGTGAGATCACCCCTCCACTTT . . TRBV5-1 13 TRBJ1-6
CASSVGSSGNTIYF TGTGCCAGCAGTGTGGGGAGCTCTGGAAACACCATATATTTT . once TRBV2 14 TRBJ1-3
CASSMTGTGGRRELFF TGCGCCAGCTCGATGACCGGGACAGGGGGACGTAGGGAGCTGTTTTTT TRBD1 . TRBV5-1 16 TRBJ2-2
CASSPTGADLGNQPQHF TGTGCCAGCTCACCCACAGGGGCGGACTTAGGCAATCAGCCCCAGCATTTT TRBD1 . TRBV18 17 TRBJ1-5
CASSESGAKAHEAFF TGCGCCAGCAGTGAGTCGGGGGCGAAGGCCCATGAAGCTTTCTTT . . TRBV10-1 15 TRBJ1-1
CASSVAGSGNTIYF TGTGCCAGCAGTGTCGCAGGGTCTGGAAACACCATATATTTT . once TRBV2 14 TRBJ1-3
CASSSRGRRGELFF TGTGCCAGTAGTAGCAGGGGGCGAAGGGGGGAGCTGTTTTTT TRBD1 . TRBV19 14 TRBJ2-2
CASRRGSIAQYF TGTGCCAGCAGAAGGGGCTCCATCGCGCAGTATTTT . . TRBV6-1 12 TRBJ2-3
CASSSFPNSGNQPQHF TGTGCCAGCAGTTCTTTTCCGAACAGTGGCAATCAGCCCCAGCATTTT . few TRBV28 16 TRBJ1-5
CASSESGGVVSNQPQHF TGCGCCAGCAGTGAGTCGGGGGGGGTAGTTAGCAATCAGCCCCAGCATTTT . . TRBV10-2 17 TRBJ1-5
CASSPGLPPAGTIYF TGCGCCAGCAGCCCGGGACTCCCCCCAGCTGGGACCATATATTTT . . TRBV4-3 15 TRBJ1-3
CASAQGKRSQPQHF TGTGCCAGCGCCCAGGGGAAGAGAAGTCAGCCCCAGCATTTT . . TRBV2 14 TRBJ1-5
CASSLSGGPYQETQYF TGTGCCAGCAGTTTATCCGGGGGACCATACCAAGAGACCCAGTACTTC . . TRBV27 16 TRBJ2-5
CASSSRGVNTYEQYF TGTGCCAGCAGTAGCCGCGGGGTCAACACCTACGAGCAGTACTTC . . TRBV6-5 15 TRBJ2-7
CASSPGTKEEQYF TGTGCCAGCTCACCCGGGACAAAGGAGGAGCAGTACTTC . few TRBV18 13 TRBJ2-7
CASSLAQDKSATQYF TGTGCCAGCAGCTTAGCGCAGGACAAAAGCGCGACCCAGTACTTC . . TRBV7-9 15 TRBJ2-5
CASSQDRGRVSEAFF TGTGCCAGCTCACAGGACAGGGGGCGCGTATCTGAAGCTTTCTTT TRBD1 . TRBV18 15 TRBJ1-1
CASSPRPSGSEQYF TGTGCCAGCAGCCCCCGGCCTAGCGGGAGCGAGCAGTACTTC TRBD2 . TRBV7-3 14 TRBJ2-7
CASIRFGTPDETQYF TGTGCCAGCATTAGATTCGGGACTCCTGACGAGACCCAGTACTTC . . TRBV2 15 TRBJ2-5
CASSFDRVSNEQYF TGTGCCAGCAGCTTTGACAGGGTGTCAAACGAGCAGTACTTC TRBD1 . TRBV6-6 14 TRBJ2-7